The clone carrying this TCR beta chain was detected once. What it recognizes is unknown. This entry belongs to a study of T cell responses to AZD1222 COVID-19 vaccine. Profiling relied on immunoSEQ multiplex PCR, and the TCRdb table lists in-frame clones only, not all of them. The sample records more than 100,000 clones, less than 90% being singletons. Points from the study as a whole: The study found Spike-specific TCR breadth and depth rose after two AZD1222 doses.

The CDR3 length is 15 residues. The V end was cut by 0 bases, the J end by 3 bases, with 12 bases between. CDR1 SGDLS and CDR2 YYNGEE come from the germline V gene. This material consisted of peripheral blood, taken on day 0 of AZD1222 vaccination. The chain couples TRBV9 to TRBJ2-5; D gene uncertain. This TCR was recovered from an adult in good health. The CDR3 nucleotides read TGTGCCAGCAGCGTAGACCCCCATAGAGAAGAGACCCAGTACTTC. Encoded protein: CASSVDPHREETQYF.